This entry lists 19 T cell receptor beta chains sequenced from one sample in a study of CD8 T cells in ankylosing spondylitis. General observations from the study: Apparently characteristic of ankylosing spondylitis blood was a TCR beta motif (eight highly homologous variants).

TCRdb fed the 5' RACE reads into MiXCR, producing one record per CDR3 protein. In the table there are some 400,000 distinct CDR3 sequences, 20% to 25% of which are singletons. Antigens for these TCRs are unknown. The source material was blood, either unsorted or a sorted T cell fraction (not recorded which). These receptors all stem from a male donor with ankylosing spondylitis.

The chain employs TRBV20-1 and TRBJ2-5; 9 bases match TRBD2. CDR1 and CDR2 from the germline V gene are DFQATT and SNEGSKA (reference sequence). This CDR3 spans 14 amino acids. Trimming cost V 7 bases and J 5 bases; bases outside gene matches: 11. The CDR3 DNA reads TGCAGTGTTGGGTTAGCGGGGGCTTGGGAGACCCAGTACTTC. Its translation is CSVGLAGAWETQYF.

The V gene is TRBV10-3, the J gene TRBJ2-7; no firm D call. This CDR3 region has 14 residues. Germline CDR1 reads ENHRY; CDR2 reads SYGVKD. The V end was cut by 0 bases, the J end by 6 bases, with 12 bases between. The CDR3: CAISESGMVGEQYF. In DNA, the CDR3 is TGTGCCATCAGTGAGTCTGGCATGGTGGGCGAGCAGTACTTC.

There are many counts of this clonotype. The J gene is TRBJ2-1, the V gene TRBV7-9, with 9 positions matching TRBD2. This CDR3 spans 16 amino acids. Per germline, CDR1 SEHNR and CDR2 FQNEAQ (reference sequence). The junction had 10 bases not matched to a gene; V was cut back by 6 bases and J by 4 bases. CDR3 region: CASSPRRTSAYNEQFF. CDR3 nucleotide sequence: TGTGCCAGCAGTCCCCGGCGGACTAGCGCTTACAATGAGCAGTTCTTC.

For the CDR3, the DNA is TGTGCCAGCAGTCCGCCCAGGGGGGCATTTCAGACCCAGTACTTC. It is translated as CASSPPRGAFQTQYF. The chain employs TRBV28 and TRBJ2-5; possibly TRBD1 for D (7 bases). Germline V lookup: CDR1 MDHEN, CDR2 SYDVKM. V gave up 5 bases and J gave up 6 bases, with 19 bases separating them. The CDR3 totals 15 residues.

The chain combines TRBV28 with TRBJ2-3, with D possibly being TRBD1 (6 bases). V lost 4 bases, J lost 2 bases, and 10 bases lay in between. The CDR3 contains 14 residues. Per the germline V gene, CDR1 is MDHEN and CDR2 is SYDVKM. CDR3 DNA: TGTGCCAGCAGTTCACAGGGTCCCACAGATACGCAGTATTTT. Translating gives CASSSQGPTDTQYF.

This clonotype has more than one count but fewer than ten. This chain joins TRBV27 and TRBJ1-5; 11 bases agree with TRBD1. The ends lost 5 bases at V and 1 base at J; junction bases unmatched: 10. The CDR3 runs 18 residues. Germline values: CDR1 MNHEY, CDR2 SMNVEV (reference sequence). This CDR3 is CASSPRTGGFDSNQPQHF. CDR3 nucleotide sequence: TGTGCCAGCAGTCCTAGGACAGGGGGCTTTGACAGCAATCAGCCCCAGCATTTT.

The rearrangement links TRBV11-2 to TRBJ2-1; 13 bases match TRBD2. V shed 5 bases, J shed 5 bases, and the junction held 12 bases outside the gene matches. The length of the CDR3 is 18 residues. Germline V gives CDR1 SGHAT, CDR2 FQNNGV. CDR3 amino acids: CASSASRGLAGAHNEQFF. The CDR3 DNA reads as TGTGCCAGCAGCGCAAGCCGCGGACTAGCGGGGGCTCACAATGAGCAGTTCTTC.

This clonotype has more than one count but fewer than ten. This CDR3 is CSARGAPLNSPLHF. The DNA of the CDR3 is TGCAGTGCTAGAGGGGCACCACTGAATTCACCCCTCCACTTT. The V call is TRBV20-1, the J call TRBJ1-6, with D unresolved. The CDR3 is made up of 14 amino acids. CDR1 is DFQATT, CDR2 SNEGSKA, per germline (reference sequence). V was trimmed by 1 base and J by 7 bases, leaving 11 bases between them.

This clonotype turned up a few times. The V gene is TRBV7-8, the J gene TRBJ2-2; D remains unclear. The CDR3 is made up of 15 amino acids. CDR1 is SGHVS and CDR2 is FQNEAQ in the germline V gene. V was trimmed by 5 bases and J by 4 bases, leaving 14 bases between them. The CDR3 sequence: CASSIQTHVTGELFF. The CDR3 DNA is TGTGCCAGCAGCATACAAACACACGTCACCGGGGAGCTGTTTTTT.

The chain has TRBV12-3 or TRBV12-4 and TRBJ2-1; TRBD2 might be the D (5 bases). The V end lost 3 bases, the J end lost 10 bases, and 10 bases lay between the germline ends. This CDR3 contains 12 residues. DNA of the CDR3: TGTGCCAGCAGTTTTGGGCCGGGGGAGCAGTTCTTC. As protein: CASSFGPGEQFF.

This clonotype was observed a single time. V gene TRBV18 combines with J gene TRBJ1-6; D remains unclear. The CDR3 totals 13 residues. V shed 4 bases and J shed 8 bases, with 9 bases lying between them. Germline CDR1 and CDR2: KGHSH and LQKENI. The CDR3 reads CASSREDDSPLHF. The CDR3 DNA reads TGTGCCAGCTCACGAGAGGATGATTCACCCCTCCACTTT.

The chain has TRBV12-3 or TRBV12-4 and TRBJ2-3, with a tentative D call TRBD2 (5 bases). V dropped 5 bases and J dropped 5 bases, with 17 bases sitting between them. This CDR3 has 15 residues. Here the CDR3 reads CASSHRPQRGDTQYF. Here the CDR3 DNA reads TGTGCCAGCAGTCACCGACCACAACGGGGAGATACGCAGTATTTT.

The gene calls are TRBV29-1 and TRBJ2-2; unclear D gene. Per germline, CDR1 SQVTM and CDR2 ANQGSEA. This CDR3 has 11 amino acids. Trimming removed 6 bases at V and 7 bases at J, with 9 bases between. The CDR3 DNA follows: TGCAGCGTGGAGCATCGCGGGGAGCTGTTTTTT. This codes for CSVEHRGELFF.

This sequence joins TRBV4-3 and TRBJ2-3; the match to TRBD2 covers 9 bases. J lost 4 bases, V lost 4 bases, and 12 bases had no gene match. The CDR3 is 17 residues long. Per the germline V gene, CDR1 is LGHNA and CDR2 is YSLEER. CDR3 sequence (DNA): TGCGCCAGCAGCCGCCGATTTAGCGGGAGTCAGGCAGATACGCAGTATTTT. The encoded protein is CASSRRFSGSQADTQYF.

V usage is TRBV6-1 and J usage is TRBJ1-2; TRBD1 agrees at 8 bases. CDR3 length: 17 amino acids. CDR1 is MNHNS and CDR2 is SASEGT in the germline V gene. Losses at the gene ends were 6 bases for V and 9 bases for J; bases not matched to a gene: 21. CDR3 bases: TGTGCCAGCAGACACTTCGACTCGGACAGGGTCATTAGGCGCTACACCTTC. This encodes CASRHFDSDRVIRRYTF.

CDR3 sequence (DNA): TGTGCCAGCAGCTTAAGGAGCGGTGGGGGCACAGATACGCAGTATTTT. Protein product: CASSLRSGGGTDTQYF. The chain couples TRBV7-3 to TRBJ2-3; possibly TRBD2 for D (5 bases). Deletions cut 1 base from V and 1 base from J, with 12 bases between. The germline V gene encodes CDR1 SGHTA and CDR2 FQGTGA. The CDR3 length is 16 residues.

This clonotype came up a few times. The chain combines TRBV12-3 or TRBV12-4 with TRBJ2-6; D uncertain. This CDR3 spans 15 amino acids. Trimming shortened V by 6 bases and J by 0 bases, and 9 bases separated the two germline ends. Here the CDR3 reads CASSMLLSGANVLTF. CDR3 nucleotides: TGTGCCAGCAGCATGTTGCTCTCTGGGGCCAACGTCCTGACTTTC.

The gene calls are TRBV4-3 and TRBJ1-6; D is undetermined. The V gene's germline CDR1 is LGHNA and CDR2 YSLEER. The CDR3 runs 16 residues. V lost 1 base, J lost 5 bases, and 12 bases lay in between. DNA for the CDR3: TGCGCCAGCAGCCAAGCCCCGATTTACAATAATTCACCCCTCCACTTT. This sequence encodes CASSQAPIYNNSPLHF.

The gene calls are TRBV7-9 and TRBJ2-3; D unresolved. V was cut by 5 bases and J by 1 base, with 13 bases left in between. Germline lookup yields CDR1 SEHNR and CDR2 FQNEAQ (reference sequence). The CDR3 is made up of 15 amino acids. CDR3 loop: CASSPLGRGTDTQYF. Here the CDR3 DNA reads TGTGCCAGCAGCCCCTTGGGAAGAGGCACAGATACGCAGTATTTT.